The rows below give T cell receptor beta chains drawn from one sample of a study of blood T cells in healthy people across ages. TCRdb called the 5' RACE reads again in MiXCR, with one record for every CDR3 protein. This table holds about 640,000 distinct CDR3 sequences, 45% to 65% found once. The sequencing input was blood. Source of these receptors: a man aged 55-75 years in good health. Both conserved end residues are part of each CDR3. Each record gives: V gene, D gene, J gene, clone size, CDR3 DNA, CDR3 protein. D genes are given only for firm matches. Size is stated for part of the rows, as once, few or many counts, or as a class when the clone is expanded.

>TRBV29-1|.|TRBJ2-3|.
TGCAGCGTGCCCCGCCTAGCGCGGGCAGATACGCAGTATTTT
CSVPRLARADTQYF
>TRBV7-9|.|TRBJ2-1|.
TGTGCCAGCAGCGCCCCTGGGGATGAGCAGTTCTTC
CASSAPGDEQFF
>TRBV18|.|TRBJ2-6|.
TGTGCCAGCTCAAAACAGGAAGAGGGGGCCAACGTCCTGACTTTC
CASSKQEEGANVLTF
>TRBV6-5|TRBD2|TRBJ2-5|few
TGTGCCAGCAGTTACTATCTAGCGGGGCCAGAGACCCAGTACTTC
CASSYYLAGPETQYF
>TRBV4-1|TRBD2|TRBJ2-5|many
TGCGCCAGCAGCCAGACTAGCGGGGGCCAAGAGACCCAGTACTTC
CASSQTSGGQETQYF
>TRBV27|TRBD1|TRBJ1-5|once
TGTGCCAGCAGTTTATCCCACAGGGGGCCCCAGCATTTT
CASSLSHRGPQHF
>TRBV27|.|TRBJ1-2|few
TGTGCCAGCAGTTTTGTGGGAAACTATGGCTACACCTTC
CASSFVGNYGYTF
>TRBV9|.|TRBJ2-2|.
TGTGCCAGCAGCGTAGTAAACACCGGGGGGCTGTTTTTT
CASSVVNTGGLFF
>TRBV29-1|.|TRBJ2-7|.
TGCAGCGTGATTACCCAATCGACGGGGGAGCAGTACTTC
CSVITQSTGEQYF
>TRBV20-1|.|TRBJ2-3|.
TGCAGTGCTAGAACCGCGGGAACAGGGACGGATACGCAGTATTTT
CSARTAGTGTDTQYF
>TRBV12-3/TRBV12-4|.|TRBJ1-6|.
TGTGCCAGCAGTCCAAATCGGTCGGGAATAGATTCACCCCTCCACTTT
CASSPNRSGIDSPLHF
>TRBV20-1|TRBD1|TRBJ1-5|.
TGCAGTGCATCCACCCCCGGGACAGGAAATCAGCCCCAGCATTTT
CSASTPGTGNQPQHF
>TRBV6-6|.|TRBJ1-2|.
TGTGCCAGCAGTTACGATGGGGGGCCTAACTATGGCTACACCTTC
CASSYDGGPNYGYTF
>TRBV5-1|TRBD2|TRBJ2-1|many
TGCGCCAGCAGCTTTAGCGGGGGGGCGTACAATGAGCAGTTCTTC
CASSFSGGAYNEQFF
>TRBV3-1|.|TRBJ2-6|.
TGTGCCAGCAGCCAAGTGCATGGGGCCAACGTCCTGACTTTC
CASSQVHGANVLTF
>TRBV28|.|TRBJ2-4|.
TGTGCCAGCAGTACGAACCGGCCGATAGCCAAAAACATTCAGTACTTC
CASSTNRPIAKNIQYF
>TRBV19|TRBD2|TRBJ2-5|.
TGTGCCAGTCGGGCGGGGGGTGGAGAGACCCAGTACTTC
CASRAGGGETQYF
>TRBV12-3/TRBV12-4|.|TRBJ1-6|.
TGTGCCAGCAGTTTCGGGCAGTCTAATTCACCCCTCCACTTT
CASSFGQSNSPLHF